This T cell receptor (beta chain) was documented in a study of immune characterization of retroperitoneal liposarcoma. This clonotype ranks as large. TCRdb ran MiXCR on the PCR reads and lists one entry per CDR3 protein. The sample contains about 890 distinct CDR3 sequences, around a third of which appear only once. The CDR3 spans 13 residues. Trimming removed 5 bases at V and 7 bases at J, with 14 bases between. Germline CDR1 is MNHEY and CDR2 is SMNVEV (reference sequence). This rearrangement joins TRBV27 to TRBJ2-5; D might be TRBD1 or TRBD2, each matching 6 bases. This receptor was obtained from a male donor with retroperitoneal liposarcoma. The specimen was tumor tissue. The CDR3 DNA follows: TGTGCCAGCAGTATAAAACAGGGAGGGACCCAGTACTTC. It translates to CASSIKQGGTQYF.